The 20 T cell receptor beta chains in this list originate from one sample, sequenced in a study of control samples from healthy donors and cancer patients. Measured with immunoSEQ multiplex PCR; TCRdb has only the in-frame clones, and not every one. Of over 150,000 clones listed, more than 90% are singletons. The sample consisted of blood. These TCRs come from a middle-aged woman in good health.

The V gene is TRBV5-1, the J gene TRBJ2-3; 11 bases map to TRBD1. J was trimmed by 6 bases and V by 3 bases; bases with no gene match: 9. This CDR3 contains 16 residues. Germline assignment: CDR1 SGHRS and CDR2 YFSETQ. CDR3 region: CASSSRGQGVGDTQYF. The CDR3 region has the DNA TGCGCCAGCAGCTCCCGGGGACAGGGGGTTGGGGATACGCAGTATTTT.

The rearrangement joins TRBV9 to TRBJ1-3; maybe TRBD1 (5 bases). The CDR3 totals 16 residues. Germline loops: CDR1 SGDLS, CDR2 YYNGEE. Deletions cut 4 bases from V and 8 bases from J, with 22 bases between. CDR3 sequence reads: CASSNDGGISGDTIYF. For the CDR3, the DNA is TGTGCCAGCAGCAATGATGGGGGGATTTCGGGAGACACCATATATTTT.

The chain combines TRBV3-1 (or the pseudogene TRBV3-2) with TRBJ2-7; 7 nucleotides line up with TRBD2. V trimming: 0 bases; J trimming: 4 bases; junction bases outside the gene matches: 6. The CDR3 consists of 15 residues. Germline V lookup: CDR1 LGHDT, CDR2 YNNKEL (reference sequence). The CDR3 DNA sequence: TGTGCCAGCAGCCAAGATTGGGGGGGAAGTTACGAGCAGTACTTC. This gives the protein CASSQDWGGSYEQYF.

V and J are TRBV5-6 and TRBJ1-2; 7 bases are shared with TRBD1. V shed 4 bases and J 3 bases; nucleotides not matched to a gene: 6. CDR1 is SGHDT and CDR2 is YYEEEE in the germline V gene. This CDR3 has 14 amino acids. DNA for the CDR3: TGTGCCAGCAGCCCGCGCGACAGGGACTATGGCTACACCTTC. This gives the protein CASSPRDRDYGYTF. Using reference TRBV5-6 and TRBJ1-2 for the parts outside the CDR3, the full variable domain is DAGVTQSPTHLIKTRGQQVTLRCSPKSGHDTVSWYQQALGQGPQFIFQYYEEEERQRGNFPDRFSGHQFPNYSSELNVNALLLGDSALYLCASSPRDRDYGYTFGSGTRLTVV.

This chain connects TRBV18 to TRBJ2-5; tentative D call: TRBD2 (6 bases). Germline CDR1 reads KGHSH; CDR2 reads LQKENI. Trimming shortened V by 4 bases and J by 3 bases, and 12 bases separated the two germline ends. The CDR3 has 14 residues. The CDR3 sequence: CASSQSSEEETQYF. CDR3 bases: TGTGCCAGCTCACAATCTAGCGAGGAAGAGACCCAGTACTTC.

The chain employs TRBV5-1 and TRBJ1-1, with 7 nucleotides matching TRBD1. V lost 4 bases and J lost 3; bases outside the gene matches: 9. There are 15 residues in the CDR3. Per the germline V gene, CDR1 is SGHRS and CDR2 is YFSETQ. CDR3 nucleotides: TGCGCCAGCAGCCCCCTTGACAGGGTCGACACTGAAGCTTTCTTT. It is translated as CASSPLDRVDTEAFF.

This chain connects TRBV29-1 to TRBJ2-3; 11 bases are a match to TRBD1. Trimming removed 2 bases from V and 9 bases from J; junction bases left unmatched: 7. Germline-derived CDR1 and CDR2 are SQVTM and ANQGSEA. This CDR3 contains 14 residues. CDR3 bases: TGCAGCGTTGAACCGGGACAGGGGGTCGTGACGCAGTATTTT. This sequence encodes CSVEPGQGVVTQYF.

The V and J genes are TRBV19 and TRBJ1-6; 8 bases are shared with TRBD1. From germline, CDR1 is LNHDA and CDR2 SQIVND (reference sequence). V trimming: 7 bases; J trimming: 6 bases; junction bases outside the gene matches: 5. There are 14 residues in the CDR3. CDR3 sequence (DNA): TGTGCCAGTAACTACAGGGGGACTAATTCACCCCTCCACTTT. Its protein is CASNYRGTNSPLHF. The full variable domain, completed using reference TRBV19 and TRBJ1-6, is DGGITQSPKYLFRKEGQNVTLSCEQNLNHDAMYWYRQDPGQGLRLIYYSQIVNDFQKGDIAEGYSVSREKKESFPLTVTSAQKNPTAFYLCASNYRGTNSPLHFGNGTRLTVT.

CDR3 DNA: TGTGCCAGCAGCCTATACTCTCTTGTCGCGGAGACCCAGTACTTC. It is translated as CASSLYSLVAETQYF. The V call is TRBV7-8, the J call TRBJ2-5; D call uncertain. The CDR3 runs to 15 residues. The germline V gene has CDR1 SGHVS and CDR2 FQNEAQ. V lost 5 bases, J lost 5 bases, and 18 bases lay in between.

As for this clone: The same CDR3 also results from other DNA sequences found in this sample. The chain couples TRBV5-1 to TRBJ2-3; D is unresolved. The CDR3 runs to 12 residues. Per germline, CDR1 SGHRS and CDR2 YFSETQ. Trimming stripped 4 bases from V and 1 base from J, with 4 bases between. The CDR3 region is CASSGGTDTQYF. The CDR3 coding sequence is TGCGCCAGCAGCGGCGGCACAGATACGCAGTATTTT.

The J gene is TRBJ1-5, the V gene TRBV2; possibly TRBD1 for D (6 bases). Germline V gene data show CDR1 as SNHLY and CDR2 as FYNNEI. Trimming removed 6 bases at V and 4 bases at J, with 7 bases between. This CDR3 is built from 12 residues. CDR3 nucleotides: TGTGCCAGCAGGGGGACAAATCAGCCCCAGCATTTT. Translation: CASRGTNQPQHF.

CDR3 nucleotide sequence: TGCGCCAGCAGCCTCCGACAGGGGTTGAACACTGAAGCTTTCTTT. Translation gives CASSLRQGLNTEAFF. This sequence joins TRBV4-1 and TRBJ1-1; TRBD1 agrees at 8 bases. This CDR3 has 15 amino acids. CDR1 and CDR2 (germline): MGHRA, YSYEKL. Losses at the gene ends were 4 bases for V and 0 bases for J; bases not matched to a gene: 4.

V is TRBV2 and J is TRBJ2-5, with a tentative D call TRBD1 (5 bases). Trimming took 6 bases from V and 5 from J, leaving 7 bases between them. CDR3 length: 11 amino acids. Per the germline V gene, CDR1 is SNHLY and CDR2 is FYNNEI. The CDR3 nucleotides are TGTGCCAGCAGGGGGCGGGAGACCCAGTACTTC. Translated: CASRGRETQYF.

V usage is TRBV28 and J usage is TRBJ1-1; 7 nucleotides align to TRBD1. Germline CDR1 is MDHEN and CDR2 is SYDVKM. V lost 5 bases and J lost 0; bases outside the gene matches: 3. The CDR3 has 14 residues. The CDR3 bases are TGTGCCAGCAGTACCGGGACAGTGAACACTGAAGCTTTCTTT. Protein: CASSTGTVNTEAFF.

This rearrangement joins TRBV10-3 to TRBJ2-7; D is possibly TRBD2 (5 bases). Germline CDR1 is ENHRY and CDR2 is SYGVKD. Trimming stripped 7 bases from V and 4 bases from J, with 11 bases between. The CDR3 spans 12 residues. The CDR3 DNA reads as TGTGCCATCAACAGCGGTGGGTACGAGCAGTACTTC. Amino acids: CAINSGGYEQYF.

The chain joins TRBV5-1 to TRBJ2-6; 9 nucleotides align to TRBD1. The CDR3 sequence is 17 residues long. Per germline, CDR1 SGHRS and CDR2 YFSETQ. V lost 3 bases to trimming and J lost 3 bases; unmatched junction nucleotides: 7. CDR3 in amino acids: CASSWGTGYFGANVLTF. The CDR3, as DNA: TGCGCCAGCAGCTGGGGGACAGGGTACTTTGGGGCCAACGTCCTGACTTTC.

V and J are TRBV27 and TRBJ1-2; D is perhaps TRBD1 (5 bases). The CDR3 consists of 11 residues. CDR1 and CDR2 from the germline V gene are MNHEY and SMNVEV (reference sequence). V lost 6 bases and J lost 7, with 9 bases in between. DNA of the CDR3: TGTGCCAGCAGGCAGGGTGCTGGCTACACCTTC. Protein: CASRQGAGYTF.

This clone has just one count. The CDR3 sequence: CATSPLGDRQYGYTF. In DNA, the CDR3 is TGTGCCACCAGCCCCCTTGGGGACAGGCAGTATGGCTACACCTTC. The chain is built from TRBV15 and TRBJ1-2; the match to TRBD1 covers 8 bases. The CDR3 is 15 residues long. CDR1 and CDR2 (germline): LNHNV, YYDKDF (reference sequence). The junction had 10 bases not matched to a gene; V was cut back by 5 bases and J by 5 bases.

Here the CDR3 DNA reads TGTGCCAGCAGCTTAGGACAGGGGTCCTCCTATGGCTACACCTTC. As protein: CASSLGQGSSYGYTF. The V gene is TRBV7-9, the J gene TRBJ1-2; 8 bases map to TRBD1. CDR1 and CDR2 (germline): SEHNR, FQNEAQ (reference sequence). V lost 1 base, J lost 4 bases, and 5 bases stayed unmatched. The CDR3 spans 15 residues.

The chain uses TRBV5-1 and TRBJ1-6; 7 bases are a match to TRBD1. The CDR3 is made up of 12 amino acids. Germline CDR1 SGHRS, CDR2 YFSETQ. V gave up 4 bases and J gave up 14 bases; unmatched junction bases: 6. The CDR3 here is CASSITGETLHF. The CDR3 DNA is TGCGCCAGCAGCATCACAGGGGAGACCCTCCACTTT.